This TCR beta chain was captured by sequencing in a study of response to subunit inactivated influenza vaccine. Broader study findings: The authors put forward the suggestion that each seasonal influenza vaccination may bring in only a limited number of new T cells.

TCRdb called the RT-PCR reads again in MiXCR, with one record for every CDR3 protein. The sample lists under 950,000 distinct CDR3 sequences, about 20% occurring once. About this clonotype itself: Its antigen is unknown.

Trimming removed 5 bases from V and 3 bases from J; junction bases left unmatched: 6. Germline-derived CDR1 and CDR2 are ENHRY and SYGVKD. The CDR3 length is 14 residues. This material consisted of PBMCs from blood, taken 4 to 6 days after vaccination. This receptor was identified in a middle-aged man who received an inactivated influenza vaccine. The gene calls are TRBV10-3 and TRBJ1-1; 7 bases are a match to TRBD1. The DNA for the CDR3 is TGTGCCATCAGTTTACAGGGGCAGGACACTGAAGCTTTCTTT. Translated: CAISLQGQDTEAFF.